Below, 14 T cell receptor beta chains from the same sample are listed, as sequenced in a study of cytomegalovirus exposure and HLA in healthy donors. Amplification used 60 Vbeta primers and 13 Jbeta primers. Some clones are missing from TCRdb's copy, which holds only in-frame ones; the method was immunoSEQ multiplex PCR. The sample shows about 160,000 clones, roughly four fifths of them seen only once. Sequencing was carried out using PBMCs. Receptors originate from a male donor in good health and CMV-seropositive.

The chain couples TRBV9 to TRBJ2-3, with a tentative D call TRBD1 (5 bases). The length of the CDR3 is 15 residues. Germline V gene lookup returns CDR1 SGDLS and CDR2 YYNGEE. The V and J ends lost 7 bases and 6 bases respectively, with 21 bases between them. The DNA of the CDR3 is TGTGCCAGCGGGGTTCGGACACCCCTAGGGGATACGCAGTATTTT. It encodes CASGVRTPLGDTQYF.

The chain is built from TRBV7-9 and TRBJ2-7, with D possibly matching TRBD1 (6 bases). Germline-derived CDR1 and CDR2 are SEHNR and FQNEAQ (reference sequence). The CDR3 consists of 14 residues. Trimming removed 5 bases from V and 1 base from J, with 12 bases in between. CDR3 coding DNA: TGTGCCAGCAGCCTACCGGGACAATCCTACGAGCAGTACTTC. Translated: CASSLPGQSYEQYF.

The rearrangement joins TRBV29-1 to TRBJ1-3; maybe TRBD1 (6 bases). The CDR3 extends over 13 amino acids. Germline CDR1 SQVTM, CDR2 ANQGSEA. V was cut by 8 bases and J by 0 bases, with 11 bases left in between. The CDR3 nucleotides read TGCAGCTTTGGACAGAGCTCTGGAAACACCATATATTTT. Its translation: CSFGQSSGNTIYF.

A few counts support this clone. The V and J genes are TRBV27 and TRBJ1-2; 10 bases align to TRBD1. Germline CDR1 MNHEY, CDR2 SMNVEV (reference sequence). This CDR3 has 15 amino acids. Trimming took 5 bases from V and 8 from J; bases not matched to a gene: 11. The DNA of the CDR3 is TGTGCCAGCAGTCAAACATCCGACAGGGGGCTAGGCTACACCTTC. This sequence encodes CASSQTSDRGLGYTF.

On this clone itself: Its ends do not fully match the called genes, so a read error is possible. The J gene is TRBJ2-4, the V gene TRBV5-4, with 13 positions matching TRBD2. Per the germline V gene, CDR1 is SGHNT and CDR2 is YYREEE (reference sequence). This CDR3 region has 17 residues. The CDR3 spells CASSLGLAGGAKNSQYF. In DNA form, the CDR3 reads TGTGCCAGCAGCTTGGGACTAGCGGGAGGTGCCAAAAACAGTCAGTACTTC.

The chain is built from TRBV10-3 and TRBJ1-1; possible D gene TRBD1, 5 bases. The CDR3 is 16 amino acids. V dropped 0 bases and J dropped 2 bases, with 13 bases sitting between them. The germline CDR1 and CDR2 sequences are ENHRY and SYGVKD. CDR3 sequence reads: CAISESNHRSNTEAFF. The DNA of the CDR3 is TGTGCCATCAGTGAGTCGAACCACAGGAGCAACACTGAAGCTTTCTTT.

J is TRBJ2-7 and V is TRBV6-5, with D possibly matching TRBD1 (5 bases). The CDR3 loop spans 11 amino acids. V lost 7 bases and J lost 4, with 8 bases in between. CDR1 and CDR2 from the germline V gene are MNHEY and SVGAGI. CDR3 sequence reads: CASTQGYEQYF. DNA of the CDR3: TGTGCCAGCACCCAGGGATACGAGCAGTACTTC.

The chain joins TRBV9 to TRBJ2-3; 8 nucleotides match TRBD2. Germline lookup yields CDR1 SGDLS and CDR2 YYNGEE. J was trimmed by 2 bases and V by 0 bases; bases with no gene match: 5. This CDR3 is 16 amino acids long. DNA of the CDR3: TGTGCCAGCAGCGTAGAGAACGGGAGGGCCACAGATACGCAGTATTTT. Protein: CASSVENGRATDTQYF.

CDR3 residues: CAISQTGTEAFF. CDR3 nucleotide sequence: TGTGCCATCAGCCAGACAGGGACTGAAGCTTTCTTT. J is TRBJ1-1 and V is TRBV10-3, with 7 bases fitting TRBD1. The CDR3 contains 12 residues. V dropped 6 bases and J dropped 5; count of bases not matched to a gene: 3. Per germline, CDR1 ENHRY and CDR2 SYGVKD.

This rearrangement joins TRBV19 to TRBJ2-7; 9 bases are shared with TRBD1. CDR1 is LNHDA, CDR2 SQIVND, per germline (reference sequence). The CDR3 runs to 14 residues. After removal of 5 bases from V and 1 base from J, the junction contained 3 bases not matched to a gene. The DNA of the CDR3 is TGTGCCAGTAGTGGACAGGGGCGATCCTACGAGCAGTACTTC. Translating it yields CASSGQGRSYEQYF.

This clone was detected a few times. The rearrangement uses TRBV27 and TRBJ2-7, with 9 bases that match TRBD2. CDR1 and CDR2 (germline): MNHEY, SMNVEV (reference sequence). With V trimmed by 5 bases and J by 3 bases, 8 bases remained unmatched. CDR3 length: 15 amino acids. The CDR3 protein is CASSPGTSTVYEQYF. CDR3 in DNA: TGTGCCAGCAGTCCTGGGACTAGCACCGTCTACGAGCAGTACTTC.

The count of this clone is one. Other DNA sequences in the sample encode the same CDR3. This chain connects TRBV7-6 to TRBJ1-2; TRBD1 agrees at 8 bases. There are 14 residues in the CDR3. The V segment lost 1 base and the J segment 5 bases; nucleotides outside the gene matches: 3. Germline CDR1 and CDR2: SGHVS and FNYEAQ. CDR3 residues: CASSLDDRGYGYTF. Written as DNA, the CDR3 is TGTGCCAGCAGCTTAGATGACAGGGGTTATGGCTACACCTTC.

The chain has TRBV7-2 and TRBJ2-7; D is perhaps TRBD1 (5 bases). Per the germline V gene, CDR1 is SGHTA and CDR2 is FQGNSA. The germline V and J ends were trimmed by 0 bases and 0 bases, with 12 bases remaining between them. The CDR3 has 16 amino acids. The CDR3 loop is CASSLASWGTSYEQYF. In nucleotides, the CDR3 is TGTGCCAGCAGCTTAGCGTCGTGGGGCACCTCCTACGAGCAGTACTTC.

The genes are TRBV5-1 and TRBJ1-1; 7 bases map to TRBD1. CDR1 is SGHRS, CDR2 YFSETQ, per germline. After removal of 5 bases from V and 5 bases from J, the junction contained 12 bases not matched to a gene. This CDR3 is built from 15 residues. CDR3 sequence reads: CASSSIVTGETEAFF. The CDR3 nucleotides are TGCGCCAGCAGTTCAATAGTAACAGGGGAAACTGAAGCTTTCTTT.